One sample yielded the 24 T cell receptor beta chains listed below, sequenced in a study of blood T cell dynamics during melanoma immunotherapy. The protocol was immunoSEQ multiplex PCR, while the TCRdb copy is restricted to in-frame clones and leaves out a portion. The sample records fewer than 15,000 clones, roughly 90% being singletons. Time point in this sample: week 3, after first cycle of checkpoint inhibitor. Sequenced here: blood, sampled from a patient treated with checkpoint blockade. Receptors were obtained from a human donor with melanoma.

This chain connects TRBV5-4 to TRBJ1-2, with a weak D call TRBD1 (5 bases). CDR1 and CDR2 from the germline V gene are SGHNT and YYREEE (reference sequence). This CDR3 is 14 amino acids long. Trimming removed 2 bases from V and 2 bases from J, with 10 bases in between. The CDR3 region is CASSFSRDNYGYTF. CDR3 sequence (DNA): TGTGCCAGCAGCTTCTCCAGGGACAACTATGGCTACACCTTC.

The V call is TRBV7-2, the J call TRBJ1-2; TRBD1 is a possible D gene (6 bases). From germline, CDR1 is SGHTA and CDR2 FQGNSA. Trimming removed 3 bases at V and 2 bases at J, with 7 bases between. This CDR3 comprises 13 residues. Here the CDR3 reads CASSFGQNYGYTF. Written as DNA, the CDR3 is TGTGCCAGCAGCTTTGGACAGAACTATGGCTACACCTTC.

This chain joins TRBV7-2 and TRBJ2-7; D not resolved. The CDR3 length is 12 residues. Germline CDR1 and CDR2: SGHTA and FQGNSA. Deletions cut 5 bases from V and 0 bases from J, with 5 bases between. Written as DNA, the CDR3 is TGTGCCAGCAGCGAGAGCTCCTACGAGCAGTACTTC. Translating gives CASSESSYEQYF.

A single count supports this clone. The chain joins TRBV7-2 to TRBJ2-3; 12 bases match TRBD2. J gave up 2 bases and V 4 bases, and 4 bases lay outside the gene matches. The CDR3 extends over 16 amino acids. Germline CDR1 reads SGHTA; CDR2 reads FQGNSA. CDR3 nucleotides: TGTGCCAGCAGCTCCCGACTAGCGGGAGCCACAGATACGCAGTATTTT. Protein product: CASSSRLAGATDTQYF.

The chain combines TRBV27 with TRBJ2-1; D is perhaps TRBD2 (6 bases). V was shortened by 4 bases and J by 4 bases, with 14 bases between the two germline ends. This CDR3 has 15 amino acids. Per germline, CDR1 MNHEY and CDR2 SMNVEV (reference sequence). The CDR3 protein is CASSYRERSYNEQFF. The CDR3 coding sequence is TGTGCCAGCAGTTACCGGGAGCGAAGTTACAATGAGCAGTTCTTC.

In its sample, this clone was seen once. The rearrangement uses TRBV5-1 and TRBJ2-7; 10 bases map to TRBD2. The CDR3 runs to 13 residues. The ends lost 6 bases at V and 6 bases at J; junction bases unmatched: 6. Germline CDR1 SGHRS, CDR2 YFSETQ. CDR3 nucleotide sequence: TGCGCCAGCACACTAGCGGGGCTCGGCGAGCAGTACTTC. Protein: CASTLAGLGEQYF.

V gene TRBV6-4 combines with J gene TRBJ2-2; 8 nucleotides match TRBD2. Per germline, CDR1 MRHNA and CDR2 SNTAGT. The junction had 13 bases not matched to a gene; V was cut back by 7 bases and J by 6 bases. The CDR3 contains 16 residues. The CDR3 reads CASTHRGTRFAGELFF. The CDR3 DNA sequence: TGTGCCAGCACCCACCGAGGGACTAGATTTGCCGGGGAGCTGTTTTTT.

This clone was seen a single time. This chain links TRBV28 with TRBJ2-7; TRBD2 matches 8 bases. Germline CDR1 MDHEN, CDR2 SYDVKM. The CDR3 sequence is 13 residues long. V was clipped by 6 bases and J by 2 bases; unmatched bases: 3. The CDR3 DNA reads TGTGCCAGCAGCCGGGGGGGGGCCTACGAGCAGTACTTC. As protein: CASSRGGAYEQYF.

The chain couples TRBV6-5 to TRBJ2-7, with 11 bases that match TRBD2. The V segment lost 4 bases and the J segment 5 bases; nucleotides outside the gene matches: 7. The CDR3 covers 15 residues. Germline V gene data show CDR1 as MNHEY and CDR2 as SVGAGI. CDR3 nucleotides: TGTGCCAGCAGTTCCCTTAGCGGGAGGGCCAACGAGCAGTACTTC. This encodes CASSSLSGRANEQYF.

Only one count was recorded for this clone. The CDR3 region is CASSPFKAYEQYF. CDR3 coding DNA: TGTGCCAGCAGCCCCTTTAAGGCTTACGAGCAGTACTTC. V usage is TRBV7-2 and J usage is TRBJ2-7; unclear D gene. CDR3 length equals 13 residues. Germline V gene data show CDR1 as SGHTA and CDR2 as FQGNSA. V was cut by 5 bases and J by 4 bases, with 12 bases left in between.

For the CDR3, the DNA is TGTGCCAGCCTTCTAGGGGCCTACGAGCAGTACTTC. It specifies CASLLGAYEQYF. This chain uses TRBV25-1 with TRBJ2-7; a weak D match, TRBD1 (5 bases). V was pared by 8 bases and J by 2 bases, with 10 bases between. The CDR3 is 12 residues long. CDR1 is MGHDK and CDR2 is SYGVNS in the germline V gene.

The chain carries TRBV27 and TRBJ2-1, with 14 bases matching TRBD2. V was clipped by 6 bases and J by 4 bases; unmatched bases: 2. This CDR3 region has 15 residues. The V gene's germline CDR1 is MNHEY and CDR2 SMNVEV (reference sequence). The CDR3, as DNA: TGTGCCAGCAGGGGGACTAGCGGGGGTTACAATGAGCAGTTCTTC. Its protein product is CASRGTSGGYNEQFF.

The chain couples TRBV6-5 to TRBJ1-2; D remains unclear. Germline V gives CDR1 MNHEY, CDR2 SVGAGI. V was trimmed by 0 bases and J by 1 base, leaving 6 bases between them. CDR3 length: 14 residues. CDR3 coding DNA: TGTGCCAGCAGTTACTCGGGGATTAACTATGGCTACACCTTC. Translation: CASSYSGINYGYTF.

The chain has TRBV7-3 and TRBJ2-5; 10 bases match TRBD1. CDR1 SGHTA and CDR2 FQGTGA come from the germline V gene. The CDR3 is made up of 16 amino acids. Losses at the gene ends were 5 bases for V and 4 bases for J; bases not matched to a gene: 10. The CDR3 sequence: CASSAQTGGAGETQYF. The CDR3, as DNA: TGTGCCAGCAGCGCCCAGACAGGGGGCGCAGGAGAGACCCAGTACTTC.

The rearrangement links TRBV11-3 to TRBJ2-5, with D unresolved. The CDR3 covers 14 residues. The V end was cut by 3 bases, the J end by 4 bases, with 12 bases between. Germline V CDR1 and CDR2: SGHNT, YENEEA. The CDR3 DNA follows: TGTGCCAGCAGCTTGGTGCGGCTGTCAGAGACCCAGTACTTC. As protein: CASSLVRLSETQYF.

This clone was picked up a small number of times. V and J are TRBV7-9 and TRBJ2-5; 7 bases agree with TRBD1. The CDR3 runs to 14 residues. Looked up from germline, CDR1 is SEHNR and CDR2 is FQNEAQ (reference sequence). J lost 5 bases, V lost 5 bases, and 8 bases had no gene match. CDR3 DNA: TGTGCCAGCAGCCCCGGGACAGCTGCCGAGACCCAGTACTTC. Its translation is CASSPGTAAETQYF.

The J gene is TRBJ2-7, the V gene TRBV9, with TRBD1 identical over 8 bases. V gave up 2 bases and J gave up 4 bases; unmatched junction bases: 8. The CDR3 has 15 residues. Looked up from germline, CDR1 is SGDLS and CDR2 is YYNGEE. CDR3 residues: CASSVSMDRAYEQYF. CDR3 sequence (DNA): TGTGCCAGCAGCGTCTCCATGGACAGGGCATACGAGCAGTACTTC.

J is TRBJ1-6 and V is TRBV19, with D hard to call. Germline V lookup: CDR1 LNHDA, CDR2 SQIVND (reference sequence). The CDR3 has 13 amino acids. V shed 4 bases and J shed 7 bases, with 8 bases lying between them. The CDR3 sequence: CASSRGENSPLHF. The CDR3 region has the DNA TGTGCCAGTAGTAGGGGTGAGAATTCACCCCTCCACTTT.

The V gene is TRBV7-3, the J gene TRBJ2-1; 8 bases agree with TRBD2. Trimming cost V 5 bases and J 5 bases; bases outside gene matches: 11. Germline V gene sequence: CDR1 SGHTA, CDR2 FQGTGA. CDR3 length: 16 residues. As DNA, the CDR3 is TGTGCCAGCAGCGCCCTTCCTAGCGGGCTAAACAATGAGCAGTTCTTC. It specifies CASSALPSGLNNEQFF.

The chain carries TRBV5-1 and TRBJ2-3; D is unclear. This CDR3 has 15 amino acids. Trimming removed 3 bases at V and 0 bases at J, with 11 bases between. CDR1 is SGHRS and CDR2 is YFSETQ in the germline V gene. CDR3 nucleotides: TGCGCCAGCAGCTCCAGTGGGCCGAGCACAGATACGCAGTATTTT. It specifies CASSSSGPSTDTQYF.

V usage is TRBV6-4 and J usage is TRBJ2-3; 9 positions match TRBD2. Germline lookup yields CDR1 MRHNA and CDR2 SNTAGT. This CDR3 is 13 amino acids long. The CDR3 coding sequence is TGTGTCCAGGGAAGCGGGAGGCGAGATACGCAGTATTTT. This codes for CVQGSGRRDTQYF.

V usage is TRBV2 and J usage is TRBJ2-1; 12 bases map to TRBD2. V lost 11 bases and J lost 6; bases outside the gene matches: 5. The CDR3 is 13 residues long. CDR1 and CDR2 from the germline V gene are SNHLY and FYNNEI. CDR3 nucleotides: TGTGCCGGGACGGGACTAGCGGGCAATGAGCAGTTCTTC. Translating gives CAGTGLAGNEQFF.

The chain combines TRBV7-2 with TRBJ1-6; D is undetermined. From germline, CDR1 is SGHTA and CDR2 FQGNSA. Deletions cut 0 bases from V and 7 bases from J, with 4 bases between. The CDR3 loop spans 13 amino acids. The CDR3 DNA reads TGTGCCAGCAGCTTAGCGGGGAATTCACCCCTCCACTTT. It yields the protein CASSLAGNSPLHF.

The rearrangement links TRBV28 to TRBJ2-7; tentative D call: TRBD1 (5 bases). Germline V gene sequence: CDR1 MDHEN, CDR2 SYDVKM. The V and J ends lost 5 bases and 4 bases respectively, with 18 bases between them. This CDR3 has 15 amino acids. The CDR3 DNA reads as TGTGCCAGCAGTGTCTCTGGGCTGCAGGGATACGAGCAGTACTTC. This encodes CASSVSGLQGYEQYF.